Listed below are T cell receptor beta chains from one sample, sequenced in a study of neurological immune-mediated disorders. TCRdb used MiXCR to reprocess the 5' RACE reads, holding one entry per CDR3 protein. Here the sample spans 28,000 or so distinct CDR3 sequences, 9.5% to 15% being singletons. Sequencing was carried out using PBMCs. The receptors originated from a man in his sixties in good health. Both conserved end residues are part of each CDR3. Each record gives: J gene, V gene, clone size, D gene, CDR3 protein, CDR3 DNA. A D gene is named only where the DNA matches it firmly. The size field is filled for only some rows; it gives once, few, many or a size class.

>TRBJ2-3|TRBV5-1|many|-
CASSLVYSGSTDTQYF
TGCGCCAGCAGCTTGGTCTACAGCGGGAGCACAGATACGCAGTATTTT
>TRBJ1-2|TRBV7-2|many|-
CASSTVIYGYTF
TGTGCCAGCAGCACAGTGATATATGGCTACACCTTC
>TRBJ1-1|TRBV18|few|-
CASSLTGRTEAFF
TGTGCCAGCTCCCTAACAGGACGAACTGAAGCTTTCTTT
>TRBJ2-3|TRBV4-3|many|-
CASSPQAGARTDTQYF
TGCGCCAGCAGCCCTCAGGCGGGGGCACGCACAGATACGCAGTATTTT
>TRBJ2-4|TRBV29-1|many|TRBD2
CSVGTSGALGIQYF
TGCAGCGTTGGGACTAGCGGGGCTCTGGGCATTCAGTACTTC
>TRBJ2-7|TRBV7-2|many|-
CASSFLDGYEQYF
TGTGCCAGCAGCTTCCTAGACGGGTACGAGCAGTACTTC
>TRBJ2-5|TRBV28|many|TRBD2
CASSRRTSGTETQYF
TGTGCCAGCAGTCGGAGGACTAGCGGGACAGAGACCCAGTACTTC
>TRBJ1-6|TRBV9|-|TRBD1
CASRDSGQDPDSPLHF
TGTGCCAGCAGGGACAGCGGACAGGACCCCGATTCACCCCTCCACTTT
>TRBJ2-5|TRBV5-1|many|-
CASSFGNQETQYF
TGCGCCAGCAGCTTCGGGAACCAAGAGACCCAGTACTTC
>TRBJ1-5|TRBV12-3/TRBV12-4|many|TRBD1
CASQGAIGQPQHF
TGTGCCAGCCAGGGGGCTATCGGGCAGCCCCAGCATTTT
>TRBJ2-1|TRBV6-5|many|-
CASSRQLAADEQFF
TGTGCCAGCAGCCGCCAGCTAGCTGCAGATGAGCAGTTCTTC
>TRBJ2-7|TRBV20-1|medium-sized|TRBD1
CSAREKGTGRYEQYF
TGCAGTGCTAGAGAGAAAGGGACAGGCCGTTACGAGCAGTACTTC
>TRBJ2-7|TRBV29-1|many|-
CSVESLMEQYF
TGCAGCGTTGAAAGCCTCATGGAGCAGTACTTC
>TRBJ1-1|TRBV5-1|many|TRBD1
CASSRDGQGPTEAFF
TGCGCCAGCAGCCGAGATGGACAGGGACCCACTGAAGCTTTCTTT
>TRBJ2-3|TRBV4-1|many|-
CASSQEGGLPGRTDTQYF
TGCGCCAGCAGCCAAGAGGGGGGGCTTCCGGGGCGCACAGATACGCAGTATTTT
>TRBJ2-5|TRBV4-3|many|TRBD2
CASSQDGGGDQETQYF
TGCGCCAGCAGCCAAGATGGGGGAGGGGACCAAGAGACCCAGTACTTC
>TRBJ1-1|TRBV18|few|-
CASSPSNTEAFF
TGTGCCAGCTCACCGTCGAACACTGAAGCTTTCTTT
>TRBJ2-1|TRBV18|few|-
CASSPRSSVSSYNEQFF
TGTGCCAGCTCACCAAGGTCCAGCGTTAGCTCCTACAATGAGCAGTTCTTC
>TRBJ1-5|TRBV6-5|-|-
CASSNRGNQPQHF
TGTGCCAGCAGTAACAGGGGCAATCAGCCCCAGCATTTT
>TRBJ2-7|TRBV11-3|-|TRBD2
CASSAGLASYEQYF
TGTGCCAGCAGCGCGGGACTAGCGAGCTACGAGCAGTACTTC
>TRBJ1-4|TRBV5-1|few|-
CASSWVGLLPGEKLFF
TGCGCCAGCAGCTGGGTTGGACTTCTCCCAGGGGAAAAACTGTTTTTT
>TRBJ1-5|TRBV12-3/TRBV12-4|many|TRBD1
CASSFQDRAKKHF
TGTGCCAGCAGTTTTCAAGACAGGGCGAAAAAGCATTTT
>TRBJ2-5|TRBV28|many|TRBD1
CASSLAGQGGTQYF
TGTGCCAGCAGTTTAGCAGGACAGGGAGGGACCCAGTACTTC
>TRBJ2-3|TRBV7-2|many|-
CASGYRGGLTDTQYF
TGTGCCAGCGGATATAGAGGCGGACTCACAGATACGCAGTATTTT
>TRBJ2-6|TRBV5-5|many|-
CASSLTAESSGANVLTF
TGTGCCAGCAGCTTGACAGCTGAGAGCTCTGGGGCCAACGTCCTGACTTTC
>TRBJ2-6|TRBV18|few|-
CASSSDRDSGANVLTF
TGTGCCAGCTCATCTGACCGAGACTCTGGGGCCAACGTCCTGACTTTC
>TRBJ1-2|TRBV20-1|-|-
CSANKRASYGYTF
TGCAGTGCCAACAAAAGGGCTTCCTATGGCTACACCTTC
>TRBJ2-1|TRBV10-3|many|-
CAISVSRENEQFF
TGTGCCATCAGTGTTTCAAGGGAAAATGAGCAGTTCTTC
>TRBJ2-7|TRBV11-2|many|TRBD1
CASSFGTGVSEQYF
TGTGCCAGCAGTTTCGGGACAGGGGTAAGCGAGCAGTACTTC
>TRBJ1-5|TRBV6-1|many|TRBD1
CASSPVQGENQPQHF
TGTGCCAGCAGTCCAGTTCAGGGGGAGAATCAGCCCCAGCATTTT
>TRBJ2-1|TRBV7-6|many|-
CASSPRSYNEQFF
TGTGCCAGCAGCCCGAGGTCGTACAATGAGCAGTTCTTC
>TRBJ2-7|TRBV20-1|many|TRBD2
CSARVEREDLYEQYF
TGCAGTGCTAGAGTAGAGCGGGAGGACCTCTACGAGCAGTACTTC
>TRBJ2-7|TRBV20-1|many|TRBD2
CSARAGGGKGQYF
TGCAGTGCTAGAGCGGGGGGGGGGAAAGGGCAGTACTTC
>TRBJ1-6|TRBV5-1|-|-
CASSYTANNSPLHF
TGCGCCAGCAGCTATACCGCGAATAATTCACCCCTCCACTTT
>TRBJ1-6|TRBV18|many|-
CASSPSAAKAGSPLHF
TGTGCCAGCTCACCAAGCGCAGCCAAGGCGGGTTCACCCCTCCACTTT
>TRBJ2-7|TRBV5-1|many|-
CASSLRGQSYEQYF
TGCGCCAGCAGCCTCCGTGGACAGAGCTACGAGCAGTACTTC
>TRBJ2-1|TRBV7-2|many|-
CASSWYNEQFF
TGTGCCAGCAGCTGGTACAATGAGCAGTTCTTC